This T cell receptor beta chain was sequenced in a study of identical twins. MiXCR was run by TCRdb on the 5' RACE reads, yielding one entry per CDR3 protein. The sample holds 1.5 million to 2 million distinct CDR3 sequences, roughly a third seen once. This clonotype turned up a few times. This CDR3 has 15 residues. From germline, CDR1 is DFQATT and CDR2 SNEGSKA (reference sequence). The J segment lost 3 bases and the V segment lost 3 bases, leaving 6 bases of the junction unmatched. This sequence originates from a newborn girl in good health. The V and J genes are TRBV20-1 and TRBJ2-7; TRBD2 agrees at 12 bases. The specimen was cord blood. In DNA form, the CDR3 reads TGCAGTGCTAGCCCTGGACTAGCGGGGCTCTACGAGCAGTACTTC. Its translation is CSASPGLAGLYEQYF.